One sample yielded the 3 T cell receptor beta chains listed below, sequenced in a study of blood T cell repertoires in COVID-19. The repertoire was sequenced with immunoSEQ multiplex PCR; TCRdb's copy has only in-frame clones and lacks some. The sample includes some 180,000 clones, 84% of them seen just once. The sample comprised peripheral blood. These receptors were obtained from a human donor in a cohort sampled during active COVID-19.

The CDR3 protein is CASRGGGDAYEQYF. In DNA form, the CDR3 reads TGTGCCAGCAGAGGAGGAGGCGACGCCTACGAGCAGTACTTC. This chain connects TRBV28 to TRBJ2-7, with D perhaps TRBD2 (5 bases). Trimming cost V 6 bases and J 2 bases, with 14 bases left between them. The CDR3 runs 14 residues. Germline V CDR1 and CDR2: MDHEN, SYDVKM.

The J gene is TRBJ2-1, the V gene TRBV11-2, with TRBD2 matching over 9 bases. The CDR3 runs 15 residues. Per the germline V gene, CDR1 is SGHAT and CDR2 is FQNNGV. V lost 3 bases and J lost 3; bases outside the gene matches: 3. The CDR3 sequence is CASSLTSGLYNEQFF. For the CDR3, the DNA is TGTGCCAGCAGCTTGACTAGCGGCCTCTACAATGAGCAGTTCTTC.

The genes are TRBV3-1 (or the pseudogene TRBV3-2) and TRBJ1-5; TRBD1 agrees at 7 bases. The germline V gene encodes CDR1 LGHDT and CDR2 YNNKEL (reference sequence). The CDR3 is 15 amino acids. V was clipped by 4 bases and J by 7 bases; unmatched bases: 10. The DNA for the CDR3 is TGTGCCAGCAGCCGAGGAACAGGGGCGGGGCAGCCCCAGCATTTT. It specifies CASSRGTGAGQPQHF.